The 9 T cell receptor beta chains presented below share a single source sample, sequenced in a study of cytomegalovirus exposure and HLA in healthy donors (TCRdb year 2017). Receptor libraries were prepared by the immunoSEQ multiplex PCR assay. The multiplex PCR relied on a mix of 60 forward primers for TCR Vbeta segments and 13 reverse primers for TCR Jbeta segments. TCRdb stores this immuneACCESS table with in-frame sequences only. Part of the clones is absent; in the studies checked, under half of the shortfall reflects unresolved V genes, and no reason is known for the rest. The sample profile shows around 190,000 clones; roughly 87% of them were found once. The ten largest clonotypes hold around 1% of the sample. The sample comprised PBMCs. All receptors derive from a boy aged 2 to 10 in good health and CMV-seronegative.

The V and J genes are TRBV30 and TRBJ1-1; D is unresolved. V was pared by 0 bases and J by 4 bases, with 9 bases between. CDR1 GTSNPN and CDR2 SVGIG come from the germline V gene (reference sequence). The CDR3 extends over 13 amino acids. The CDR3 spells CAWSVRSGTEAFF. CDR3 DNA: TGTGCCTGGAGTGTTAGATCGGGCACTGAAGCTTTCTTT. Full variable domain (outside the CDR3, taken from reference TRBV30 and TRBJ1-1): SQTIHQWPATLVQPVGSPLSLECTVEGTSNPNLYWYRQAAGRGLQLLFYSVGIGQISSEVPQNLSASRPQDRQFILSSKKLLLSDSGFYLCAWSVRSGTEAFFGQGTRLTVV.

The chain recombines TRBV5-4 with TRBJ1-1; D is unclear. The V gene's germline CDR1 is SGHNT and CDR2 YYREEE (reference sequence). The V end lost 1 base, the J end lost 3 bases, and 4 bases lay between the germline ends. The CDR3 is 12 residues long. CDR3 sequence: CASSLRDTEAFF. In DNA form, the CDR3 reads TGTGCCAGCAGCTTGAGAGACACTGAAGCTTTCTTT.

The chain combines TRBV9 with TRBJ2-1; no firm D call. Per germline, CDR1 SGDLS and CDR2 YYNGEE. With 4 bases removed from V and 8 bases from J, the gap between germline ends came to 7 bases. The CDR3 loop spans 11 amino acids. CDR3 residues: CASSSQYEQFF. Here the CDR3 DNA reads TGTGCCAGCAGCTCCCAATATGAGCAGTTCTTC.

The chain recombines TRBV9 with TRBJ1-1, with TRBD1 identical over 8 bases. There are 17 residues in the CDR3. Germline V lookup: CDR1 SGDLS, CDR2 YYNGEE. J gave up 3 bases and V 0 bases, and 10 bases lay outside the gene matches. In DNA, the CDR3 is TGTGCCAGCAGCGTAGGTCGAGACAGGGGTGGTGACACTGAAGCTTTCTTT. It is translated as CASSVGRDRGGDTEAFF.

The chain links TRBV27 to TRBJ2-3; no clear D. The CDR3 contains 14 residues. Trimming removed 5 bases from V and 0 bases from J, with 9 bases in between. Germline V gene sequence: CDR1 MNHEY, CDR2 SMNVEV (reference sequence). CDR3 loop: CASSDTGSTDTQYF. CDR3 DNA: TGTGCCAGCAGTGACACTGGAAGCACAGATACGCAGTATTTT.

This clone was recorded a few times. The chain has TRBV19 and TRBJ1-1; TRBD1 aligns across 8 bases. V shed 6 bases and J 5 bases; nucleotides not matched to a gene: 8. The CDR3 spans 14 residues. Germline lookup yields CDR1 LNHDA and CDR2 SQIVND (reference sequence). The CDR3 nucleotides are TGTGCCAGTAGGACGACAGGGGCGGGGACTGAAGCTTTCTTT. This encodes CASRTTGAGTEAFF.

The chain recombines TRBV7-3 with TRBJ2-7; 7 nucleotides line up with TRBD1. Germline CDR1 SGHTA, CDR2 FQGTGA. The CDR3 covers 14 residues. Trimming at V came to 2 bases and at J to 1 base, leaving 2 bases not matched to a gene. DNA of the CDR3: TGTGCCAGCAGCTTAGGGGGACAGTCCTACGAGCAGTACTTC. This gives the protein CASSLGGQSYEQYF.

The chain recombines TRBV5-1 with TRBJ2-4; 14 bases match TRBD2. Trimming at V came to 4 bases and at J to 0 bases, leaving 9 bases not matched to a gene. This CDR3 is built from 19 residues. The germline CDR1 and CDR2 sequences are SGHRS and YFSETQ. CDR3 sequence (DNA): TGCGCCAGCAGCACCGGACTAGCGGGAGGAATACTAGCCAAAAACATTCAGTACTTC. It specifies CASSTGLAGGILAKNIQYF.

This clone was counted only a few times. The chain recombines TRBV6-1 with TRBJ1-1; TRBD1 is a possible D gene (5 bases). Germline CDR1 reads MNHNS; CDR2 reads SASEGT. The CDR3 length is 14 residues. The ends were cut back, 2 bases at V and 2 bases at J, with 9 bases in the middle. The CDR3 is CASSEQGVNTEAFF. As DNA, the CDR3 is TGTGCCAGCAGTGAACAGGGTGTAAACACTGAAGCTTTCTTT.